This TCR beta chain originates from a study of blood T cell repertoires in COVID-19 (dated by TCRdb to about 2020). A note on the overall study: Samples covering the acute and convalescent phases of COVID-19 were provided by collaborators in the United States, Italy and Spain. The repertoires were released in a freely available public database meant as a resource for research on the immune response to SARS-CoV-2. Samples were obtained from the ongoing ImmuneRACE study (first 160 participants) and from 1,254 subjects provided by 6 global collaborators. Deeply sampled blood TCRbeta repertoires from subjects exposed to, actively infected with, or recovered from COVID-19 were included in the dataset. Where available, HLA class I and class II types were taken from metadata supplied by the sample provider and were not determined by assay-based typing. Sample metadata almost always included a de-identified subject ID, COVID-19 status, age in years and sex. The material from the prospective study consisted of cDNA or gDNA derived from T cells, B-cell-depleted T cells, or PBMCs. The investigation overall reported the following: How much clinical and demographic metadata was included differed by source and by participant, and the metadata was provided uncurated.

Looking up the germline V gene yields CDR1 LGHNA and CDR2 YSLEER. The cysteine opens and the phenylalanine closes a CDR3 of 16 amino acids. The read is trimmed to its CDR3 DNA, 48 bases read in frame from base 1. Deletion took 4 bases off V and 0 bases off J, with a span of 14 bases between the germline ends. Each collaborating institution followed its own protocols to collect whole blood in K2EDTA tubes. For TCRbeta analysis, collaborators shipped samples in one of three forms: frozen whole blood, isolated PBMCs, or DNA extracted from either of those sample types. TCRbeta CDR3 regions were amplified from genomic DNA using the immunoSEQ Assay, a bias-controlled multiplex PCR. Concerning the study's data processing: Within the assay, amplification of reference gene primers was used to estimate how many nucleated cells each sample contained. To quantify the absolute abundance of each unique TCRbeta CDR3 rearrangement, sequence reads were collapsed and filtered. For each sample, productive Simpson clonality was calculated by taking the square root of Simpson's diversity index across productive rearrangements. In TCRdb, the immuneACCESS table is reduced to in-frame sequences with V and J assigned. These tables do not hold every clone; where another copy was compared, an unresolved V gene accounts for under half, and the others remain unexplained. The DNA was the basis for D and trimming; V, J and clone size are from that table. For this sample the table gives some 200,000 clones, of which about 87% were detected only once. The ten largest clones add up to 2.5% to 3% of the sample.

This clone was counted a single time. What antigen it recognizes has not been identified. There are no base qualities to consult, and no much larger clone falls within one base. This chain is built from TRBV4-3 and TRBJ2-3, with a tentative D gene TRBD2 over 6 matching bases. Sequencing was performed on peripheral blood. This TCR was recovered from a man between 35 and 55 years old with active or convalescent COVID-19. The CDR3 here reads CASSLVGRGSTDTQYF. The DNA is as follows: TGCGCCAGCAGCCTCGTTGGACGGGGGAGCACAGATACGCAGTATTTT.